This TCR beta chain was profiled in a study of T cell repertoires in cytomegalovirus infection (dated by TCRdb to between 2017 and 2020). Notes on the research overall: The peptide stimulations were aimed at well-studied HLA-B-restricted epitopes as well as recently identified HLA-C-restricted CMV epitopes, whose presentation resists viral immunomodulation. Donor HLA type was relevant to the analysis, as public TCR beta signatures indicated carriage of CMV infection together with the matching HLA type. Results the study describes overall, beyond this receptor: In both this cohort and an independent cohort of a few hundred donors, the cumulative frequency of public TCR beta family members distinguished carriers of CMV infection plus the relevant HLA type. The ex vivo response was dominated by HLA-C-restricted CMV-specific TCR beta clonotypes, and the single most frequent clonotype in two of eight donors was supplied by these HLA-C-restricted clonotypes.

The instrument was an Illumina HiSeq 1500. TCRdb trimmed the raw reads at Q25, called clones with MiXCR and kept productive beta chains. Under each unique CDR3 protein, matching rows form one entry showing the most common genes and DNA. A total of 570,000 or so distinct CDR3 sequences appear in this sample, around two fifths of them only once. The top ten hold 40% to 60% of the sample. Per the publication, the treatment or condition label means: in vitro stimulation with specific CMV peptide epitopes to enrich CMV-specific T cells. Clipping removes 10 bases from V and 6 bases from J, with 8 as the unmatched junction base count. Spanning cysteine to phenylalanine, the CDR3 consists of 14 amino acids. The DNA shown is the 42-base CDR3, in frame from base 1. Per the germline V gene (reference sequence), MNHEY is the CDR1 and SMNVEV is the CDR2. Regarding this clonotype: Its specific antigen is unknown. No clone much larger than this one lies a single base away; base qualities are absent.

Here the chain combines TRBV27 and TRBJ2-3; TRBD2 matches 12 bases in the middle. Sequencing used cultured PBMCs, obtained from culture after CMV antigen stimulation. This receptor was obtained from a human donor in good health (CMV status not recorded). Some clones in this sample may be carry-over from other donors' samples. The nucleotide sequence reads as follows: TGTGCCACAAGACTAGCGGGAGTACTCGATACGCAGTATTTT. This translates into CATRLAGVLDTQYF.